This T cell receptor beta chain was captured in a study of T cell repertoires in cytomegalovirus infection (dated by TCRdb to between 2018 and 2020). General notes on the study: Because public TCR beta signatures pointed to carriage of CMV infection together with the matching HLA type, the HLA type of each donor mattered for the analysis. Overall results and qualifications from the work: In the ex vivo response, HLA-C-restricted CMV-specific TCR beta clonotypes were dominant, and in two of eight donors the single most frequent clonotype came from this HLA-C-restricted group. Cumulative frequency of public TCR beta family members discriminated carriers of CMV infection plus the relevant HLA type in this cohort and an independent approximately 350-donor cohort.

This clonotype was recorded many times. Its antigen is not yet known. No quality values exist for individual bases; no much larger clone is one base distant. TCRdb records Illumina HiSeq 1500 as the sequencer. TCRdb applied fastp at Q25 and MiXCR to the public reads, then kept only in-frame beta chains. All rows with the same CDR3 protein become a single entry with the most common DNA and genes. The sample yields 210,000 or so distinct CDR3 sequences; roughly 6.5% were counted once. The ten largest clones represent 5.5% to 8% of the sample. The source of this sequence is a human donor in good health (CMV status not recorded). Some clones in this sample may be carry-over from other donors' samples. The sequenced sample was PBMCs.

The nucleotides read TGTGCCAGCAGCTTAGCGGGGTATAAAGAGACCCAGTACTTC. Translated, this gives CASSLAGYKETQYF. The chain is encoded by TRBV7-2 joined to TRBJ2-5, with the identity of the D gene unclear. Trimming costs V 0 bases and J 3 bases, and their ends lie 8 bases apart. Based on the germline V gene, the CDR1 and CDR2 sequences are SGHTA and FQGNSA. The CDR3 spans 14 residues, from the cysteine through the phenylalanine. The kept DNA is CDR3 alone, 42 bases in frame from the first base.